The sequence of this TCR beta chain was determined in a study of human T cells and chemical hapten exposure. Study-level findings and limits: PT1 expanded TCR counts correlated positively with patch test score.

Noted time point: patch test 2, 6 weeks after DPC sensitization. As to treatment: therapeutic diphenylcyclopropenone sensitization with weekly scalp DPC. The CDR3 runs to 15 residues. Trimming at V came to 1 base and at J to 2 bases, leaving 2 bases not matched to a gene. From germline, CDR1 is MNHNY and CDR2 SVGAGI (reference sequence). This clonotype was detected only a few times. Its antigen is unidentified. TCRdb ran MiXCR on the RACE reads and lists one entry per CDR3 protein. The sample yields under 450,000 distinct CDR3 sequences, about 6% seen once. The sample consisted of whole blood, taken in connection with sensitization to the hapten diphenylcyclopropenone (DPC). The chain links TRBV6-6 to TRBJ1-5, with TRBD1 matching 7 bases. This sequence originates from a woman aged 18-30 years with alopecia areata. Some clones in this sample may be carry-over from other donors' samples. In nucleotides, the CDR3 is TGTGCCAGCAGTTACTTCAGGGGGGGCAATCAGCCCCAGCATTTT. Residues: CASSYFRGGNQPQHF.